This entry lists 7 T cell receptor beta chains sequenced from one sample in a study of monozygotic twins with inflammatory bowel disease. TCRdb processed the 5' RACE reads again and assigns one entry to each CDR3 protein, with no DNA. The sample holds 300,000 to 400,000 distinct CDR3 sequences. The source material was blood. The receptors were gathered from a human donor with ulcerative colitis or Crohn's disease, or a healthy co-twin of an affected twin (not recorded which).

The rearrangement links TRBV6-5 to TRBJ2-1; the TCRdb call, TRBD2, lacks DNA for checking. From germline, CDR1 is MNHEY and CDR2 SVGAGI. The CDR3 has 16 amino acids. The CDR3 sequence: CASSYPSGSGHNEQFF.

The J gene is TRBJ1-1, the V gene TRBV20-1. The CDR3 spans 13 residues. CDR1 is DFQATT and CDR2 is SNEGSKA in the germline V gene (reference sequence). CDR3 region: CSAREVGNTEAFF.

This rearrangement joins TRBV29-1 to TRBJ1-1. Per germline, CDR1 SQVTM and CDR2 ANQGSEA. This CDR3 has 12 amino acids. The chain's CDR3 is CSSAVGSTEAFF.

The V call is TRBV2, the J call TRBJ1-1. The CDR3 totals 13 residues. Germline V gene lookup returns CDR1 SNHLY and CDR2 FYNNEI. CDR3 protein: CASSEGRNTEAFF. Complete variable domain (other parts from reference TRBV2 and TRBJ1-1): EPEVTQTPSHQVTQMGQEVILRCVPISNHLYFYWYRQILGQKVEFLVSFYNNEISEKSEIFDDQFSVERPDGSNFTLKIRSTKLEDSAMYFCASSEGRNTEAFFGQGTRLTVV.

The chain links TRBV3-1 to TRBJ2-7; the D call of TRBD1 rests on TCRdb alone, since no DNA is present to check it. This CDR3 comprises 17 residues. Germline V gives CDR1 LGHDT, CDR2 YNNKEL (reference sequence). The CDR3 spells CASSQDLGRTSDYEQYF.

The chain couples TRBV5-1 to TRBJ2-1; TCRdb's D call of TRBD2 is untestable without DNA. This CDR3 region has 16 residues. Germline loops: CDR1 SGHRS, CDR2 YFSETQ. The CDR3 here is CASSSPISGSTREQFF.

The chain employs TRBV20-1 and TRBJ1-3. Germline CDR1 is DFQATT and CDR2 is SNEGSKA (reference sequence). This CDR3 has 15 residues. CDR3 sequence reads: CSARDWARSGNTIYF.